Listed below are T cell receptor beta chains from one sample, sequenced in a study of shared clonotypes between healthy human individuals. Profiled with immunoSEQ multiplex PCR; TCRdb holds only in-frame clones, not every one. The table has about 1.5 million clones, approximately 98% seen once. The sample taken for sequencing was naive CD4+ T cells sorted from blood. The receptors derive from a man aged 25 to 40 in good health. Each CDR3 is given with its conserved first and last residue. D genes are given only for firm matches. Some rows mark clone size as missing; the rest say once, few, many or name a class of expanded clone.

clone_size j_call v_call d_call cdr3_aa cdr3_nt
NA TRBJ1-5 TRBV28 TRBD1 CASSRDRVNQPQHF TGTGCCAGCAGTCGGGACAGGGTAAATCAGCCCCAGCATTTT
once TRBJ2-7 TRBV6-1 TRBD1 CASGGQTSSYEQYF TGTGCCAGCGGGGGACAGACGAGCTCCTACGAGCAGTACTTC
NA TRBJ2-7 TRBV25-1 NA CASSEWMGHEQYF TGTGCCAGCAGTGAATGGATGGGCCACGAGCAGTACTTC
NA TRBJ2-3 TRBV6-6 NA CASSPRGGSTDTQYF TGTGCCAGCAGCCCACGAGGGGGGTCCACAGATACGCAGTATTTT
NA TRBJ1-5 TRBV7-2 NA CASSPTNRNQPQHF TGTGCCAGCAGCCCTACCAACAGGAATCAGCCCCAGCATTTT
NA TRBJ2-1 TRBV9 NA CASSVFSHNEQFF TGTGCCAGCAGCGTCTTTTCTCACAATGAGCAGTTCTTC
NA TRBJ1-1 TRBV7-9 TRBD1 CASSLDRGRTEAFF TGTGCCAGCAGCTTAGACAGGGGAAGGACTGAAGCTTTCTTT
NA TRBJ2-7 TRBV7-2 NA CASSLVYEQYF TGTGCCAGCAGCTTAGTATACGAGCAGTACTTC
NA TRBJ2-1 TRBV5-1 TRBD2 CASSRDGLAGGAYNEQFF TGCGCCAGCAGTCGAGATGGACTAGCGGGAGGGGCCTACAATGAGCAGTTCTTC
NA TRBJ2-1 TRBV15 NA CATSRPGGYEQFF TGTGCCACCAGCAGACCGGGGGGCTATGAGCAGTTCTTC
once TRBJ2-7 TRBV28 NA CASGHLGQYEQYF TGTGCCAGCGGACATTTAGGACAGTACGAGCAGTACTTC
NA TRBJ2-6 TRBV7-2 NA CASSLVGSNSGANVLTF TGTGCCAGCAGCTTAGTAGGCAGTAACTCTGGGGCCAACGTCCTGACTTTC
NA TRBJ2-7 TRBV9 NA CASSVLPVSSYEQYF TGTGCCAGCAGCGTACTCCCGGTATCCAGCTACGAGCAGTACTTC
NA TRBJ1-5 TRBV15 NA CATSRGLIRQPQHF TGTGCCACCAGCAGAGGCTTAATAAGGCAGCCCCAGCATTTT
once TRBJ1-2 TRBV27 NA CASSFGARGFGYTF TGTGCCAGCAGTTTCGGCGCTCGTGGGTTCGGCTACACCTTC
NA TRBJ1-3 TRBV7-9 NA CASSFSGNTIYF TGTGCCAGCAGCTTTAGTGGAAACACCATATATTTT
NA TRBJ2-1 TRBV7-9 TRBD1 CASSLGTGPYNEQFF TGTGCCAGCAGCTTAGGGACAGGACCTTACAATGAGCAGTTCTTC
NA TRBJ1-4 TRBV19 NA CASSRGITNEKLFF TGTGCCAGTAGCCGGGGCATAACTAATGAAAAACTGTTTTTT
NA TRBJ1-4 TRBV9 TRBD1 CASSIGQGKLFF TGTGCCAGCAGCATCGGACAGGGGAAACTGTTTTTT
NA TRBJ2-1 TRBV5-1 NA CASSQEGSYNEQFF TGCGCCAGCAGCCAAGAAGGGTCCTACAATGAGCAGTTCTTC
NA TRBJ1-2 TRBV6-6 NA CASSYATDGYTF TGTGCCAGCAGTTACGCGACAGATGGCTACACCTTC
NA TRBJ2-2 TRBV30 NA CAWSVRVTGELFF TGTGCCTGGAGTGTTCGGGTCACCGGGGAGCTGTTTTTT
NA TRBJ1-5 TRBV15 NA CATGNVGQPQHF TGTGCCACCGGAAATGTCGGTCAGCCCCAGCATTTT
NA TRBJ2-2 TRBV27 NA CASTSRGYSTGELFF TGTGCCAGCACAAGTCGGGGGTATAGTACCGGGGAGCTGTTTTTT
NA TRBJ2-1 TRBV27 NA CASSLSFRRFGQFF TGTGCCAGCAGTTTATCGTTTAGGCGTTTTGGGCAGTTCTTC
NA TRBJ1-2 TRBV5-1 NA CASSLGGTYGYTF TGCGCCAGCAGCTTGGGCGGGACCTATGGCTACACCTTC
NA TRBJ2-3 TRBV7-6 TRBD2 CASSGAPSGSPDTQYF TGTGCCAGCAGCGGGGCCCCTAGCGGGAGCCCAGATACGCAGTATTTT
NA TRBJ2-7 TRBV2 TRBD1 CASSRRQGDYEQYF TGTGCCAGCAGCCGCAGACAGGGTGACTACGAGCAGTACTTC
NA TRBJ1-3 TRBV6-1 TRBD1 CATSHTTGAGNTIYF TGTGCCACCTCTCACACTACAGGGGCTGGAAACACCATATATTTT
NA TRBJ1-2 TRBV29-1 TRBD1 CSVYRDRDNYGYTF TGCAGCGTTTACCGGGACAGGGATAACTATGGCTACACCTTC